This TCR beta chain is drawn from a study of T cell repertoires in cytomegalovirus infection. The wider study: Indicated by public TCR beta signatures were CMV infection and matching HLA type.

A single record per CDR3 protein comes from TCRdb applying MiXCR to the reads. The profile shows around 170,000 distinct CDR3 sequences, approximately 14% of them singletons. Points on this clonotype: Its antigen is not known.

The study's findings and limits: HLA-C-restricted, CMV-specific TCR beta clonotypes were dominant ex vivo. Frequencies of public TCR beta families were cumulated, and this identified carriers of CMV plus the relevant HLA.

Per germline, CDR1 DFQATT and CDR2 SNEGSKA (reference sequence). This CDR3 has 13 residues. With 6 bases removed from V and 1 base from J, the gap between germline ends came to 10 bases. This chain connects TRBV20-1 to TRBJ1-5; D is undetermined. The sequencing input was PBMCs. This TCR derives from a human donor in good health (CMV status not recorded). Some clones in this sample may be carry-over from other donors' samples. The CDR3 bases are TGCAGTGCCCTAGACCGGAGCAATCAGCCCCAGCATTTT. Translation: CSALDRSNQPQHF.